Shown below are 32 T cell receptor beta chains from a single sample sequenced in a study of T-cell memory formation after mild COVID-19. TCRdb processed the 5' RACE reads anew with MiXCR; each CDR3 protein has one entry. The table has 250,000 to 350,000 distinct CDR3 sequences, approximately 16% seen once. The sample comprised PBMCs or a T cell subset sorted from them (not recorded which). These receptors were obtained from a man younger than 35 who had mild COVID-19 (a few samples of this study predate the infection). Cell type and time point are not known.

In its sample, this clonotype was seen many times. The chain employs TRBV10-3 and TRBJ2-1; D remains ambiguous. The germline V gene encodes CDR1 ENHRY and CDR2 SYGVKD. V shed 2 bases and J shed 6 bases, with 11 bases lying between them. CDR3 length equals 14 residues. The DNA of the CDR3 is TGTGCCATCAGTGAGCAGGCTGGAATCAATGAGCAGTTCTTC. This translates into CAISEQAGINEQFF.

This clonotype has more than one count but fewer than ten. The V call is TRBV4-3, the J call TRBJ1-1, with 7 nucleotides matching TRBD1. The CDR3 runs to 14 residues. The V gene end was trimmed by 0 bases and the J gene end by 8 bases; junction bases not matched to a gene: 6. The germline V gene has CDR1 LGHNA and CDR2 YSLEER. The CDR3 DNA is TGCGCCAGCAGCCAAGATATTGGGACAGACGAAGCTTTCTTT. Its protein product is CASSQDIGTDEAFF.

This clonotype appeared a single time. The J gene is TRBJ1-5, the V gene TRBV6-6, with no clear D. The CDR3 is 14 amino acids. Germline V gives CDR1 MNHNY, CDR2 SVGAGI (reference sequence). V lost 2 bases and J 3 bases, leaving 8 bases between the germline ends. In DNA form, the CDR3 reads TGTGCCAGCAGTTACGGGGTTATCAATCAGCCCCAGCATTTT. Translated: CASSYGVINQPQHF.

This clonotype was counted a few times. The CDR3 DNA reads TGTGCCAGCAGCCCATCGACAACGAACACTGAAGCTTTCTTT. As protein: CASSPSTTNTEAFF. V is TRBV3-1 and J is TRBJ1-1, with D unresolved. The CDR3 runs to 14 residues. The V end lost 4 bases, the J end lost 1 base, and 10 bases lay between the germline ends. The germline V gene encodes CDR1 LGHDT and CDR2 YNNKEL (reference sequence). The full variable domain, rest sourced from reference TRBV3-1 and TRBJ1-1, is DTAVSQTPKYLVTQMGNDKSIKCEQNLGHDTMYWYKQDSKKFLKIMFSYNNKELIINETVPNRFSPKSPDKAHLNLHINSLELGDSAVYFCASSPSTTNTEAFFGQGTRLTVV.

This clonotype was seen more than once but under ten times. The chain recombines TRBV7-2 with TRBJ2-2; D is uncertain. The CDR3 extends over 19 amino acids. CDR1 and CDR2 from the germline V gene are SGHTA and FQGNSA. The V and J ends lost 4 bases and 6 bases respectively, with 27 bases between them. CDR3 sequence (DNA): TGTGCCAGCAGCTCTACGACTCACCCGACGACGTTTGGATCCGGGGAGCTGTTTTTT. Its translation: CASSSTTHPTTFGSGELFF. Full variable domain (outside the CDR3, taken from reference TRBV7-2 and TRBJ2-2): GAGVSQSPSNKVTEKGKDVELRCDPISGHTALYWYRQSLGQGLEFLIYFQGNSAPDKSGLPSDRFSAERTGGSVSTLTIQRTQQEDSAVYLCASSSTTHPTTFGSGELFFGEGSRLTVL.

The V and J genes are TRBV20-1 and TRBJ1-1, with 8 bases aligning to TRBD1. This CDR3 region has 14 residues. CDR1 is DFQATT, CDR2 SNEGSKA, per germline (reference sequence). The junction had 3 bases not matched to a gene; V was cut back by 2 bases and J by 1 base. For the CDR3, the DNA is TGCAGTGCTAGAAGAACAGGGGGGAACACTGAAGCTTTCTTT. It specifies CSARRTGGNTEAFF.

This clonotype was observed a few times. The J gene is TRBJ1-1, the V gene TRBV18, with 10 bases that match TRBD1. V gave up 3 bases and J gave up 8 bases; unmatched junction bases: 3. The CDR3 runs 13 residues. The germline V gene encodes CDR1 KGHSH and CDR2 LQKENI. The CDR3 region is CASSPRDRGEAFF. The CDR3 DNA is TGTGCCAGCTCACCCCGGGACAGGGGAGAAGCTTTCTTT.

This clonotype appeared a few times. The V call is TRBV12-3 or TRBV12-4, the J call TRBJ2-5, with D unclear. CDR3 size: 15 residues. With 5 bases removed from V and 5 bases from J, the gap between germline ends came to 18 bases. This CDR3 is CASSLVGFGVETQYF. The CDR3 DNA follows: TGTGCCAGCAGTCTAGTGGGTTTTGGGGTTGAGACCCAGTACTTC.

This clonotype was detected only a few times. J is TRBJ1-2 and V is TRBV4-1, with D perhaps matching TRBD1 (5 bases). The ends were cut back, 4 bases at V and 5 bases at J, with 26 bases in the middle. In germline, CDR1 is MGHRA, CDR2 YSYEKL. CDR3 size: 18 residues. CDR3 bases: TGCGCCAGCAGCCGGCAGACCCTGGACAAGCTGGGTACTTATGGCTACACCTTC. This sequence encodes CASSRQTLDKLGTYGYTF.

V gene TRBV9 combines with J gene TRBJ2-3, with D unresolved. V lost 0 bases and J 2 bases, leaving 13 bases between the germline ends. Per germline, CDR1 SGDLS and CDR2 YYNGEE. CDR3 length equals 16 residues. CDR3 coding DNA: TGTGCCAGCAGCGTAGGGGATAGCCCCTTCACAGATACGCAGTATTTT. Residues: CASSVGDSPFTDTQYF.

This clonotype has only a few counts. The chain uses TRBV5-6 and TRBJ2-1; TRBD1 might be the D (5 bases). The CDR3 runs to 11 residues. Germline lookup yields CDR1 SGHDT and CDR2 YYEEEE. V lost 5 bases and J lost 8, with 8 bases in between. The CDR3 DNA reads TGTGCCAGCAGATGGGGCTATGAGCAGTTCTTC. This gives the protein CASRWGYEQFF.

The rearrangement uses TRBV12-3 or TRBV12-4 and TRBJ1-5; TRBD1 agrees at 8 bases. This CDR3 is built from 17 residues. The J segment lost 7 bases and the V segment lost 2 bases, leaving 13 bases of the junction unmatched. DNA for the CDR3: TGTGCCAGCAGTTTAAATACAGGGGGGAATGTTAGGCAGCCCCAGCATTTT. As protein: CASSLNTGGNVRQPQHF.

This clonotype was detected ten times or more. The V and J genes are TRBV29-1 and TRBJ1-1; no definite D call. CDR3 size: 12 residues. The V end was cut by 4 bases, the J end by 0 bases, with 6 bases between. Germline V CDR1 and CDR2: SQVTM, ANQGSEA. The DNA of the CDR3 is TGCAGCGTTGGGAGCATGAACACTGAAGCTTTCTTT. This sequence encodes CSVGSMNTEAFF.

V and J are TRBV20-1 and TRBJ1-1; D may be TRBD1 (5 bases). CDR1 is DFQATT and CDR2 is SNEGSKA in the germline V gene (reference sequence). This CDR3 has 15 amino acids. The CDR3 protein is CGLKAPGTPNTEAFF. CDR3 in DNA: TGCGGACTAAAGGCCCCCGGGACCCCGAACACTGAAGCTTTCTTT.

This clonotype was counted between two and nine times. This chain links TRBV5-5 with TRBJ2-5, with no clear D. The V gene's germline CDR1 is SGHKS and CDR2 YYEKEE (reference sequence). Deletions cut 1 base from V and 0 bases from J, with 10 bases between. This CDR3 spans 15 amino acids. The CDR3 sequence: CASSLSTTYQETQYF. CDR3 DNA: TGTGCCAGCAGCTTGTCTACAACCTACCAAGAGACCCAGTACTTC.

The DNA for the CDR3 is TGTGCCAGCAGCAGGGGGTTGGCAGAGCAGTACGTC. This gives the protein CASSRGLAEQYV. The chain couples TRBV12-3 or TRBV12-4 to TRBJ2-7; 7 bases agree with TRBD1. The CDR3 length is 12 residues. The J segment lost 7 bases and the V segment lost 6 bases, leaving 6 bases of the junction unmatched.

In its sample, this clonotype was seen many times. The rearrangement links TRBV20-1 to TRBJ2-7; D not certain. Germline V gene lookup returns CDR1 DFQATT and CDR2 SNEGSKA (reference sequence). CDR3 size: 14 residues. The germline V and J ends were trimmed by 2 bases and 2 bases, with 13 bases remaining between them. The CDR3 DNA follows: TGCAGTGCTAGATCTTATAGTAGCACCTACGAGCAGTACTTC. It translates to CSARSYSSTYEQYF.

This clonotype was counted many times. This sequence joins TRBV7-2 and TRBJ2-7; the match to TRBD1 covers 7 bases. The CDR3 loop spans 15 amino acids. The V segment lost 0 bases and the J segment 4 bases; nucleotides outside the gene matches: 6. In germline, CDR1 is SGHTA, CDR2 FQGNSA. Here the CDR3 DNA reads TGTGCCAGCAGCTTAGCGCAGGGGACAGAGTACGAGCAGTACGTC. This codes for CASSLAQGTEYEQYV.

This clonotype was detected a few times. The gene calls are TRBV4-2 and TRBJ1-1; the match to TRBD1 covers 10 bases. Germline assignment: CDR1 LGHNA and CDR2 YNFKEQ. V was pared by 4 bases and J by 4 bases, with 12 bases of the junction left unmatched. The CDR3 runs to 17 residues. The CDR3 sequence: CASSPMTGGFRGTEAFF. The CDR3 DNA follows: TGTGCCAGCAGCCCGATGACAGGGGGCTTTAGGGGCACTGAAGCTTTCTTT.

V usage is TRBV4-1 and J usage is TRBJ2-7; D ambiguous. CDR1 is MGHRA, CDR2 YSYEKL, per germline. Trimming pared 4 bases from V and 4 bases from J, leaving 11 bases between. This CDR3 comprises 13 residues. The CDR3 is CASSREDLYEQYF. The DNA of the CDR3 is TGCGCCAGCAGCCGGGAAGATCTTTACGAGCAGTACTTC.

The V call is TRBV6-5, the J call TRBJ1-1; D not resolved. The CDR3 runs 16 residues. Germline lookup yields CDR1 MNHEY and CDR2 SVGAGI. V was shortened by 0 bases and J by 1 base, with 12 bases between the two germline ends. The CDR3 DNA reads as TGTGCCAGCAGTTACTCCGCTAGCGGACGGAACACTGAAGCTTTCTTT. Protein product: CASSYSASGRNTEAFF.

The chain recombines TRBV6-2 or TRBV6-3 with TRBJ1-2; TRBD1 matches 9 bases. CDR1 is MNHEY and CDR2 is SVGEGT in the germline V gene. This CDR3 region has 15 residues. The junction had 12 bases not matched to a gene; V was cut back by 5 bases and J by 8 bases. The CDR3 protein is CASSPRDRDLRGYTF. The CDR3 nucleotides are TGTGCCAGCAGTCCCCGGGACAGGGACCTTCGGGGCTACACCTTC.

The chain carries TRBV6-2 or TRBV6-3 and TRBJ1-5, with TRBD1 as a possible D gene (5 bases). The CDR3 is made up of 14 amino acids. V was pared by 5 bases and J by 9 bases, with 17 bases between. Looked up from germline, CDR1 is MNHEY and CDR2 is SVGEGT. The CDR3 region is CASSPWLGRAPQHF. CDR3 bases: TGTGCCAGCAGTCCCTGGCTGGGGCGAGCGCCCCAGCATTTT.

Only a few counts were recorded for this clonotype. V usage is TRBV5-5 and J usage is TRBJ2-1; D is unclear. Germline CDR1 reads SGHKS; CDR2 reads YYEKEE (reference sequence). Trimming took off 7 bases at V and 0 bases at J, with 14 bases between the two ends. The CDR3 loop spans 15 amino acids. Here the CDR3 DNA reads TGTGCCAGCCCCGGGCTAAACTTCTCCTACAATGAGCAGTTCTTC. Encoded protein: CASPGLNFSYNEQFF.

This clonotype is medium-sized (0.01 to 0.1%) within its sample. The V call is TRBV6-4, the J call TRBJ2-2, with 7 bases lining up with TRBD2. The CDR3 extends over 13 amino acids. CDR1 and CDR2 (germline): MRHNA, SNTAGT. V shed 5 bases, J shed 3 bases, and the junction held 0 bases outside the gene matches. The CDR3 region is CASSSGDTGELFF. In DNA, the CDR3 is TGTGCCAGCAGTAGCGGGGACACCGGGGAGCTGTTTTTT.

V is TRBV20-1 and J is TRBJ1-4; possible D gene TRBD1, 6 bases. CDR3 length: 15 residues. V lost 5 bases and J 0 bases, leaving 13 bases between the germline ends. Germline CDR1 is DFQATT and CDR2 is SNEGSKA (reference sequence). The CDR3 sequence: CSASQGLTTNEKLFF. The CDR3 bases are TGCAGTGCTTCACAGGGTTTGACAACTAATGAAAAACTGTTTTTT.

The chain links TRBV12-3 or TRBV12-4 to TRBJ1-1, with D maybe TRBD1 (6 bases). Trimming cost V 6 bases and J 4 bases, with 15 bases left between them. The CDR3 is 14 residues long. DNA for the CDR3: TGTGCCAGCAGATCCGACAGGAGGGGCACTGAAGCTTTCTTT. This encodes CASRSDRRGTEAFF.

This clonotype was detected only a few times. The chain recombines TRBV6-6 with TRBJ2-7; 9 nucleotides line up with TRBD1. Losses at the gene ends were 6 bases for V and 5 bases for J; bases not matched to a gene: 8. This CDR3 contains 14 residues. In germline, CDR1 is MNHNY, CDR2 SVGAGI (reference sequence). The CDR3: CASSLPGQGDEQYF. The CDR3, as DNA: TGTGCCAGCAGCCTACCGGGACAGGGCGACGAGCAGTACTTC.

This clonotype was detected many times. This chain connects TRBV18 to TRBJ2-2; D is unresolved. From germline, CDR1 is KGHSH and CDR2 LQKENI. CDR3 size: 11 residues. The V and J ends lost 5 bases and 5 bases respectively, with 3 bases between them. CDR3 DNA: TGTGCCAGCTCAGAAACCGGGGAGCTGTTTTTT. Protein product: CASSETGELFF.

The sample holds a few counts of this clonotype. V gene TRBV14 combines with J gene TRBJ2-1; D is unresolved. CDR1 is SGHDN, CDR2 FVKESK, per germline. The CDR3 sequence is 15 residues long. Trimming shortened V by 0 bases and J by 12 bases, and 18 bases separated the two germline ends. The CDR3 nucleotides read TGTGCCAGCAGCCAAGATCAGGCCAGAGCCCAGGTGCAGTTCTTC. It yields the protein CASSQDQARAQVQFF.

In this sample, this clonotype turned up a few times. This chain joins TRBV5-1 and TRBJ1-1; maybe TRBD1 (5 bases). The CDR3 is 15 amino acids. The V gene's germline CDR1 is SGHRS and CDR2 YFSETQ. The V and J ends lost 1 base and 7 bases respectively, with 17 bases between them. DNA for the CDR3: TGCGCCAGCAGCTTGCTGGGGCCGGAGGAGGGTGAAGCTTTCTTT. It codes for CASSLLGPEEGEAFF.

V and J are TRBV28 and TRBJ1-2; D remains ambiguous. The ends were cut back, 7 bases at V and 8 bases at J, with 11 bases in the middle. The CDR3 is 11 residues long. In germline, CDR1 is MDHEN, CDR2 SYDVKM. The CDR3 coding sequence is TGTGCCAGCAAGTCGCTCGGCGGCTACACCTTC. Protein sequence: CASKSLGGYTF.